The sequence of this T cell receptor beta chain was determined in a study of blood T cell repertoires in COVID-19. The wider study: The United States, Italy and Spain were the sources of the acute and convalescent COVID-19 samples. T cells, B-cell-depleted T cells, or PBMCs supplied cDNA or gDNA.

The CDR3 covers 16 residues. CDR1 SGHTA and CDR2 FQGNSA come from the germline V gene. After removal of 5 bases from V and 4 bases from J, the junction contained 10 bases not matched to a gene. As originally analysed: Amplifying reference gene primers gave estimates of nucleated cell counts. Using immunoSEQ multiplex PCR, the repertoire was profiled, and TCRdb retains in-frame clones only, with some absent. V, J and clone size are taken as reported in that table, and D and trimming were inferred from the DNA itself. This sample carries about 58,000 clones, around 87% of them seen once, and the ten largest clones take more than 6%.

This sequence was found in a human donor with active COVID-19. The donor label of this sample is uncertain. V and J are TRBV7-2 and TRBJ2-3; 9 bases are shared with TRBD2. Sequencing was carried out using peripheral blood. CDR3 region: CASSPPGSGSADTQYF. CDR3 DNA: TGTGCCAGCAGCCCCCCGGGTAGCGGGAGCGCAGATACGCAGTATTTT.